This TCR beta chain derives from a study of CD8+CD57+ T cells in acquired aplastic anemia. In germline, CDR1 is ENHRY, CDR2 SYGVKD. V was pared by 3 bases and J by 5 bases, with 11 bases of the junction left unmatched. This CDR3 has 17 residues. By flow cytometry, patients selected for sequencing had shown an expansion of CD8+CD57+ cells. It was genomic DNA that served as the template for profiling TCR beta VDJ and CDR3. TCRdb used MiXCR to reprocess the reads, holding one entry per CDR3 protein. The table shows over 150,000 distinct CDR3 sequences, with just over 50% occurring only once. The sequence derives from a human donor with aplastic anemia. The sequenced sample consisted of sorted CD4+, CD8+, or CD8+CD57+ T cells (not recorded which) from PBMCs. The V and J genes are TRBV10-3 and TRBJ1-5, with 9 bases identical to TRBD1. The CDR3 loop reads CAISELGTGREHQPQHF. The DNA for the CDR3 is TGTGCCATCAGTGAACTGGGGACAGGGAGGGAGCATCAGCCCCAGCATTTT.